This T cell receptor beta chain was identified during a study of OX40 agonist ivuxolimab in advanced cancers. About the study: The dose-escalation cohort was approximately 81% male, with a mean age of approximately 61 years, ranging roughly 20 to 90.

Germline values: CDR1 SGDLS, CDR2 YYNGEE. CDR3 size: 15 residues. V lost 2 bases to trimming and J lost 3 bases, with 12 bases between them. The method was immunoSEQ multiplex PCR; TCRdb's version includes in-frame clones alone and lacks a portion of them. The table shows roughly 70,000 clones, with roughly 88% occurring only once. The sequenced sample was CD4+ or CD8+ T cells sorted from blood, obtained in a trial of the OX40 agonist ivuxolimab. The chain links TRBV9 to TRBJ1-5, with D possibly being TRBD1 (6 bases). The receptor comes from an adult with an advanced solid tumor such as melanoma, head and neck, liver or kidney cancer. The CDR3 protein is CASSVGAEDNQPQHF. The CDR3 nucleotides read TGTGCCAGCAGCGTGGGGGCGGAGGACAATCAGCCCCAGCATTTT.